The entry below gives a single TCR beta chain sequence along with its context. Trimming cost V 0 bases and J 4 bases; bases outside gene matches: 8. Per the germline V gene, CDR1 is SGHNT and CDR2 is YYREEE (reference sequence). This CDR3 is built from 18 residues. This sample is part of a study of blood T cell repertoires in COVID-19. Per the original methods: The assay estimated nucleated cells by amplifying reference gene primers. TCRdb's table, derived via immunoSEQ multiplex PCR, lists solely in-frame clones and lacks some. V and J calls plus clone size are reproduced from that table; the DNA served to infer D and trimming. The data show some 220,000 clones, approximately 85% seen once.

Sequencing used peripheral blood. The chain is built from TRBV5-4 and TRBJ2-3; TRBD2 matches at 13 bases. This TCR was sampled from a woman in her seventies with COVID-19, enrolled during active disease. The CDR3 spells CASSLAKLAGGRADTQYF. CDR3 DNA: TGTGCCAGCAGCTTGGCCAAACTAGCGGGGGGGCGAGCAGATACGCAGTATTTT.